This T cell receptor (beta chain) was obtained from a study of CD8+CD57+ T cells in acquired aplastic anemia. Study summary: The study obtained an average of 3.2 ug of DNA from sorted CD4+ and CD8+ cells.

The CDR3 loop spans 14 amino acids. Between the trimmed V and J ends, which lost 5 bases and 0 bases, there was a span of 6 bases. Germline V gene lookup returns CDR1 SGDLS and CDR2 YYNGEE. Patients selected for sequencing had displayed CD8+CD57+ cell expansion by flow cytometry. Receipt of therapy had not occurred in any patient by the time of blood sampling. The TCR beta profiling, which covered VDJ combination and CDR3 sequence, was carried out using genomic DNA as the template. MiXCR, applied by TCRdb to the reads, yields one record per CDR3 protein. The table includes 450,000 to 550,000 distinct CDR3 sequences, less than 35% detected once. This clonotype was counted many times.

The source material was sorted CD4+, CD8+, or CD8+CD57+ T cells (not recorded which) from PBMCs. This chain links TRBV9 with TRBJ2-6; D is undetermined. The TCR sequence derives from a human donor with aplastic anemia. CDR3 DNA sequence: TGTGCCAGCAGGGCGAGCTCTGGGGCCAACGTCCTGACTTTC. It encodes CASRASSGANVLTF.